This paragraph reports one T cell receptor (beta chain). The antigen is unknown. The read ends 3 residues before the CDR3 terminus; that terminus is restored from the germline J gene. The same CDR3 is also encoded by other DNA sequences in this sample. Looked up from germline, CDR1 is LNHDA and CDR2 is SQIVND (reference sequence). The CDR3 is 15 residues long. The J segment lost 6 bases and the V segment lost 2 bases, leaving 2 bases of the junction unmatched. The data were obtained in a study of T cells in women clearing cervical HPV infection. Study context: Donors had HPV16-related CIN3 or worse; 2 had invasive cancer. Controls' single incident HPV16 infection cleared within 12 months without precancer.

Study conclusions and caveats: Richness differences could reflect unmeasured T-cell content per sample.

This table comes from immunoSEQ multiplex PCR, and its TCRdb copy is limited to in-frame clones, with some not included. This sample contains 35,000 to 45,000 clones. The sequence was obtained from a woman aged 18-70 years with a cervical HPV16 infection that either progressed to CIN3+ or cleared (not recorded which). The material sequenced was blood buffy coat. The chain couples TRBV19 to TRBJ2-1, with TRBD2 matching 12 bases. The sequenced part of the CDR3 DNA is TGTGCCAGTAGTATACTAGCGGGAGGGGGCAATGAG. Its protein is CASSILAGGGNE. The whole CDR3 reads CASSILAGGGNEQFF.